This TCR beta chain was recorded in a study of primary melanoma T cells and metastatic recurrence (dated by TCRdb to 2019 to 2021). Some background on the complete study: The cohort consisted of about 200 primary melanomas of stage T2 to T4, each more than 1 mm thick. The T-cell fraction measured by TCR beta sequencing was weighed against progression-free survival, the clinical outcome chosen for the comparison. The study examined whether T-cell fraction and T-cell repertoire clonality in primary melanoma tumors predicted patient outcome. Histopathological grading of tumor-infiltrating lymphocytes served as the comparison point for the T-cell fraction derived from sequencing.

Regarding this clone: The antigen it recognizes is unknown. No base-level quality is on record; no much larger clone is a single base apart.

The library was built by means of the immunoSEQ multiplex PCR assay. Primary melanoma tumor tissue was subjected to high-throughput sequencing of the T-cell receptor beta chain. The paper's data handling went like this. Repertoire analyses included TCRB CDR3 sharing between samples and the distribution of insertions and deletions. A gradient-boosted model ranked the predictive value of the T-cell fraction against histopathological variables. TCRdb obtained this table from immuneACCESS and retained in-frame rearrangements with V and J assigned. These tables miss some clones; where compared with another copy, unresolved V genes account for less than half of the shortfall, and the remainder is unexplained. V and J calls and clone size follow that table, whereas D and trimming were derived from the DNA. The sample table gives roughly 59 clones. Overall study outcomes, separate from this receptor: Adding T-cell fraction to tumor thickness reportedly improved progression-free survival prediction more than adding any other histopathological variable. A T-cell fraction above 20% appeared protective regardless of ulceration status, mitotic rate or nodal disease. The tumor T-cell fraction reportedly predicted progression-free survival independently of thickness, ulceration, mitotic rate and age. The authors framed an effective T-cell-mediated antitumor response in primary melanoma only as a suggestion, not a demonstrated mechanism.

Each patient's primary melanoma had been surgically resected and was viewed as potentially curable, though still at risk of metastatic recurrence. Compared with germline, V lacks 2 bases and J lacks 1 base; bases without a gene match: 3. Per the germline V gene, SGHNT is the CDR1 and YENEEA is the CDR2. The cysteine opens and the phenylalanine closes a CDR3 of 16 amino acids. The CDR3 DNA has 48 bases and is translated from base 1. The chain is assembled from TRBV11-3 and TRBJ2-3, with TRBD2 matching 10 junction bases. The sequence came from a human donor with melanoma. The specimen sequenced was melanoma tumor tissue. The CDR3 here reads CASSLWTSGRTDTQYF. At the DNA level, the sequence is TGTGCCAGCAGCTTATGGACTAGCGGACGCACAGATACGCAGTATTTT.